Each of the 21 T cell receptor beta chains below was sequenced from the same sample in a study of cytomegalovirus exposure and HLA in healthy donors. Primers included in the PCR were 60 Vbeta and 13 Jbeta primers. Clones were sequenced by immunoSEQ multiplex PCR, and TCRdb holds only the in-frame ones, with some missing. Of approximately 210,000 clones listed, 82% are singletons. The specimen was PBMCs. The source of these receptors is a man in his forties in good health and CMV-seropositive.

CDR3 bases: TGTGCCAGCAGGGCTGTTAATGAGCAGTTCTTC. Residues: CASRAVNEQFF. The chain recombines TRBV5-6 with TRBJ2-1; D ambiguous. This CDR3 has 11 amino acids. V was pared by 5 bases and J by 7 bases, with 7 bases between. Germline CDR1 reads SGHDT; CDR2 reads YYEEEE.

CDR3 protein: CASSLDGWPVLAKNIQYF. The CDR3, as DNA: TGTGCCAGCAGCTTAGATGGCTGGCCAGTCCTAGCCAAAAACATTCAGTACTTC. This rearrangement joins TRBV7-8 to TRBJ2-4; unclear D gene. The CDR3 has 18 residues. Germline V gene sequence: CDR1 SGHVS, CDR2 FQNEAQ. Trimming removed 1 base from V and 0 bases from J, with 16 bases in between.

This chain's CDR3 is CSSSGWGGNEQFF. The CDR3 coding sequence is TGCAGCTCTAGTGGTTGGGGGGGCAATGAGCAGTTCTTC. The genes are TRBV29-1 and TRBJ2-1; 7 positions agree with TRBD2. The CDR3 length is 13 residues. V lost 8 bases to trimming and J lost 6 bases; unmatched junction nucleotides: 10. Germline V gene lookup returns CDR1 SQVTM and CDR2 ANQGSEA.

The chain has TRBV5-4 and TRBJ2-7; D is possibly TRBD2 (5 bases). Trimming removed 4 bases from V and 2 bases from J, with 13 bases in between. The CDR3 covers 14 residues. Germline lookup yields CDR1 SGHNT and CDR2 YYREEE (reference sequence). CDR3: CASSPVGEAYEQYF. For the CDR3, the DNA is TGTGCCAGCAGCCCGGTGGGAGAGGCCTACGAGCAGTACTTC.

The rearrangement uses TRBV5-4 and TRBJ2-3; 7 bases match TRBD1. The CDR3 contains 14 residues. Germline-derived CDR1 and CDR2 are SGHNT and YYREEE (reference sequence). J gave up 6 bases and V 4 bases, and 8 bases lay outside the gene matches. CDR3: CASSPVGGRDTQYF. CDR3 in DNA: TGTGCCAGCAGCCCCGTAGGGGGCAGGGATACGCAGTATTTT.

Concerning this clone itself: Within the sample, other DNA sequences also encode this same CDR3. The chain is built from TRBV10-2 and TRBJ1-3; D unresolved. V lost 9 bases and J lost 8, with 14 bases in between. The CDR3 loop spans 12 amino acids. Germline V lookup: CDR1 WSHSY, CDR2 SAAADI. The CDR3 loop reads CASRSDGDTIYF. The CDR3 coding sequence is TGCGCCAGTAGAAGTGACGGAGACACCATATATTTT.

The chain is built from TRBV9 and TRBJ2-5; D is perhaps TRBD1 (5 bases). CDR3 size: 14 residues. Germline V gene data show CDR1 as SGDLS and CDR2 as YYNGEE. With 4 bases removed from V and 2 bases from J, the gap between germline ends came to 12 bases. CDR3 sequence (DNA): TGTGCCAGCAGCCAACAGGCGATTCAAGAGACCCAGTACTTC. It codes for CASSQQAIQETQYF.

Note on this clone: At the DNA level, this CDR3 is encoded by other sequences in the same sample as well. J is TRBJ2-3 and V is TRBV7-8; 11 positions match TRBD1. V trimming: 5 bases; J trimming: 6 bases; junction bases outside the gene matches: 7. Germline V CDR1 and CDR2: SGHVS, FQNEAQ. There are 15 residues in the CDR3. CDR3 DNA sequence: TGTGCCAGCAGCCTAGGACAGGGGGCCGGGGATACGCAGTATTTT. Its translation: CASSLGQGAGDTQYF.

The chain links TRBV12-5 to TRBJ1-2; TRBD1 is a possible D gene (6 bases). The V gene's germline CDR1 is LGHNT and CDR2 FRNRAP. Between the trimmed V and J ends, which lost 2 bases and 0 bases, there was a span of 13 bases. The CDR3 runs 16 residues. Here the CDR3 reads CASGLPRTDSNYGYTF. DNA for the CDR3: TGTGCTAGTGGTTTGCCCCGGACAGATTCTAACTATGGCTACACCTTC.

The chain uses TRBV5-1 and TRBJ2-2, with D uncertain. The CDR3 loop spans 13 amino acids. The germline gives CDR1 SGHRS, CDR2 YFSETQ. The V end lost 3 bases, the J end lost 10 bases, and 13 bases lay between the germline ends. The DNA for the CDR3 is TGCGCCAGCAGCTCGGAACAGTCAGAGGAGCTGTTTTTT. Residues: CASSSEQSEELFF.

This chain's CDR3 is CASSQGQGVLSYEQYF. The CDR3 DNA sequence: TGCGCCAGCAGCCAAGGACAGGGGGTACTCTCCTACGAGCAGTACTTC. The chain uses TRBV4-1 and TRBJ2-7; 9 nucleotides line up with TRBD1. The CDR3 loop spans 16 amino acids. The V and J ends lost 1 base and 0 bases, in that order; junction bases with no gene match: 4. Germline lookup yields CDR1 MGHRA and CDR2 YSYEKL.

In nucleotides, the CDR3 is TGTGCCTGGAGCCCCCTCAGGACAGGGGCCTATGGCTACACCTTC. Translation gives CAWSPLRTGAYGYTF. J is TRBJ1-2 and V is TRBV30, with TRBD1 identical over 9 bases. The CDR3 spans 15 residues. The ends lost 3 bases at V and 4 bases at J; junction bases unmatched: 9. Germline V gene lookup returns CDR1 GTSNPN and CDR2 SVGIG (reference sequence).

This chain joins TRBV18 and TRBJ2-6, with 9 positions matching TRBD1. J lost 4 bases, V lost 7 bases, and 17 bases had no gene match. The CDR3 covers 19 residues. Looked up from germline, CDR1 is KGHSH and CDR2 is LQKENI. This chain's CDR3 is CASCAPDRGVLRGANVLTF. The CDR3 bases are TGTGCCAGCTGCGCCCCGGACAGGGGTGTACTCCGGGGGGCCAACGTCCTGACTTTC.

This clone has at least ten counts. This chain uses TRBV7-2 with TRBJ2-5; 7 bases are shared with TRBD1. Looked up from germline, CDR1 is SGHTA and CDR2 is FQGNSA. Trimming removed 4 bases from V and 0 bases from J; junction bases left unmatched: 5. This CDR3 is built from 15 residues. CDR3 sequence: CASSYHRGHQETQYF. The CDR3, as DNA: TGTGCCAGCAGCTATCACAGGGGCCACCAAGAGACCCAGTACTTC.

This clone was found a few times. This chain uses TRBV14 with TRBJ1-2; D is ambiguous. The length of the CDR3 is 17 residues. Germline V gene sequence: CDR1 SGHDN, CDR2 FVKESK. V lost 5 bases and J 3 bases, leaving 22 bases between the germline ends. The CDR3 reads CASSWFGRGKLDYGYTF. The DNA of the CDR3 is TGTGCCAGCAGCTGGTTCGGTAGAGGGAAATTGGACTATGGCTACACCTTC.

The rearrangement uses TRBV5-1 and TRBJ2-5; D remains unclear. The V end was cut by 4 bases, the J end by 5 bases, with 12 bases between. There are 13 residues in the CDR3. Germline-derived CDR1 and CDR2 are SGHRS and YFSETQ. CDR3 residues: CASSQDSGETQYF. The CDR3 nucleotides are TGCGCCAGCAGCCAAGACTCCGGCGAGACCCAGTACTTC.

This clone was detected only a few times. The CDR3 sequence is CASSETSLEVYEQYV. The CDR3 coding sequence is TGTGCCAGCAGTGAAACTAGCTTGGAGGTTTACGAGCAGTACGTC. This chain links TRBV6-4 with TRBJ2-7, with D possibly being TRBD2 (6 bases). The CDR3 runs 15 residues. In germline, CDR1 is MRHNA, CDR2 SNTAGT. Trimming stripped 3 bases from V and 4 bases from J, with 16 bases between.

The chain links TRBV19 to TRBJ1-2, with TRBD1 as a possible D gene (6 bases). The V gene's germline CDR1 is LNHDA and CDR2 SQIVND (reference sequence). With 7 bases removed from V and 4 bases from J, the gap between germline ends came to 13 bases. The CDR3 is 13 residues long. CDR3 protein: CASKDSDLYGYTF. DNA for the CDR3: TGTGCCAGTAAGGACAGCGACCTCTATGGCTACACCTTC. The whole variable domain, filled in from reference TRBV19 and TRBJ1-2, reads DGGITQSPKYLFRKEGQNVTLSCEQNLNHDAMYWYRQDPGQGLRLIYYSQIVNDFQKGDIAEGYSVSREKKESFPLTVTSAQKNPTAFYLCASKDSDLYGYTFGSGTRLTVV.

This clone was seen only a few times. This chain uses TRBV5-5 with TRBJ1-2; 7 nucleotides agree with TRBD1. V was pared by 4 bases and J by 3 bases, with 3 bases of the junction left unmatched. Germline lookup yields CDR1 SGHKS and CDR2 YYEKEE (reference sequence). This CDR3 contains 13 residues. The CDR3 protein is CASSEGTDYGYTF. In nucleotides, the CDR3 is TGTGCCAGCAGCGAAGGGACAGACTATGGCTACACCTTC. Full variable domain (missing parts from reference TRBV5-5 and TRBJ1-2): DAGVTQSPTHLIKTRGQQVTLRCSPISGHKSVSWYQQVLGQGPQFIFQYYEKEERGRGNFPDRFSARQFPNYSSELNVNALLLGDSALYLCASSEGTDYGYTFGSGTRLTVV.

The chain joins TRBV27 to TRBJ2-1; 8 bases fit TRBD1. V shed 6 bases, J shed 2 bases, and the junction held 12 bases outside the gene matches. This CDR3 spans 17 amino acids. Looked up from germline, CDR1 is MNHEY and CDR2 is SMNVEV (reference sequence). The CDR3 spells CASRPNRRTGTYNEQFF. CDR3 DNA sequence: TGTGCCAGCAGACCGAATCGCCGGACAGGGACCTACAATGAGCAGTTCTTC.

The J gene is TRBJ1-5, the V gene TRBV6-1; tentatively, D is TRBD1 (5 bases). The germline CDR1 and CDR2 sequences are MNHNS and SASEGT. The CDR3 totals 13 residues. Trimming removed 6 bases at V and 4 bases at J, with 10 bases between. CDR3 protein: CASSDDSNQPQHF. The CDR3 DNA reads as TGTGCCAGCAGCGATGACAGTAATCAGCCCCAGCATTTT.